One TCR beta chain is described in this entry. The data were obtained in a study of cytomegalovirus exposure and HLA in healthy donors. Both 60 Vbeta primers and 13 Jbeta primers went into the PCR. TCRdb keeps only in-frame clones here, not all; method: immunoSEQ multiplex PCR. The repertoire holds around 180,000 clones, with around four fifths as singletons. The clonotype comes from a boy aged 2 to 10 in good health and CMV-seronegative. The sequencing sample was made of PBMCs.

As DNA, the CDR3 is TGTGCCAGCAGCTTGGGGATTTTGTCGGGGGGGCAAGAGACCCAGTACTTC. It codes for CASSLGILSGGQETQYF. The J gene is TRBJ2-5, the V gene TRBV5-4, with 8 bases aligning to TRBD2. Germline V gene lookup returns CDR1 SGHNT and CDR2 YYREEE (reference sequence). The ends lost 0 bases at V and 2 bases at J; junction bases unmatched: 9. This CDR3 spans 17 amino acids.